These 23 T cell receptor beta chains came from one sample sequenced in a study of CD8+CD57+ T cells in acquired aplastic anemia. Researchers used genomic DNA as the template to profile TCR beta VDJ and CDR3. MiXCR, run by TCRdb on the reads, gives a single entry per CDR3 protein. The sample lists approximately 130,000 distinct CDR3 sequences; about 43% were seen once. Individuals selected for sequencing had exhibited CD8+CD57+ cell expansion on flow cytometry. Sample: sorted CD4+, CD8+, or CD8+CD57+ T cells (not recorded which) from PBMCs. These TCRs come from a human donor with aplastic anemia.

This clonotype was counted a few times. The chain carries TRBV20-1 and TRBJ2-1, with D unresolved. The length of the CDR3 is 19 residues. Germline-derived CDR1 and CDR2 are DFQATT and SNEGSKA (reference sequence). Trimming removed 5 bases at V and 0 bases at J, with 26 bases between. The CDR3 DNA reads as TGCAGTGCTCTCCCCAGACATAGTAACTCGCCTAGCTCCTACAATGAGCAGTTCTTC. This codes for CSALPRHSNSPSSYNEQFF.

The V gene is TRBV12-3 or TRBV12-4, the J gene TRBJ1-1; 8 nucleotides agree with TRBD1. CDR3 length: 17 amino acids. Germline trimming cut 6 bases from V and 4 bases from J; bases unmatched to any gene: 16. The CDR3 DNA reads TGTGCCAGCAGACTCGCCCCCCGACAGGGGTGGGGCACTGAAGCTTTCTTT. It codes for CASRLAPRQGWGTEAFF.

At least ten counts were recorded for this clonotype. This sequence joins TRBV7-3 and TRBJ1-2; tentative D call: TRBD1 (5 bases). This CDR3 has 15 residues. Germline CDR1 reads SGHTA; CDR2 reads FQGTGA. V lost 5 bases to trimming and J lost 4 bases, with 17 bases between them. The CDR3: CASSPAPGGGYGYTF. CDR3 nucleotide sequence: TGTGCCAGCAGCCCCGCCCCCGGGGGAGGCTATGGCTACACCTTC.

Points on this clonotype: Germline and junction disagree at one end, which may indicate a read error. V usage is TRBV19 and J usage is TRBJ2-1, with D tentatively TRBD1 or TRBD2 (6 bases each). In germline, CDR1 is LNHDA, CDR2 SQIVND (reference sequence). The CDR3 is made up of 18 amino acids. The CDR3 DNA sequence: TGTGCCAGTAGTATAGATCCTTGGAGGGGGGCCTCCCACAATGAGCAGTTCTTC. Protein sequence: CASSIDPWRGASHNEQFF.

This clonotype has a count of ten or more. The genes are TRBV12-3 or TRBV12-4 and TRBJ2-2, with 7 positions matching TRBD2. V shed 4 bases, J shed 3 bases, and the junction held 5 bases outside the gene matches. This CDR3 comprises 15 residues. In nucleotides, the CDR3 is TGTGCCAGCAGTTCTCGGGGAGGGGACACCGGGGAGCTGTTTTTT. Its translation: CASSSRGGDTGELFF.

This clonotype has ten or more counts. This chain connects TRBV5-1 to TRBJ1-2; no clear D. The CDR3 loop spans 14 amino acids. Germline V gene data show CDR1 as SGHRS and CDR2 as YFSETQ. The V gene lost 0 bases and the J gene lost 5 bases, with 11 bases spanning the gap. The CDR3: CASSLGIQIYGYTF. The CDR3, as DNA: TGCGCCAGCAGCTTGGGTATTCAGATATATGGCTACACCTTC.

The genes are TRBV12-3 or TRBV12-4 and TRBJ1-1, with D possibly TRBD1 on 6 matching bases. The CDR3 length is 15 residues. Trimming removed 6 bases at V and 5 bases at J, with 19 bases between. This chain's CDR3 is CASSGLEGEGTEAFF. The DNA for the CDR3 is TGTGCCAGCAGCGGTTTGGAGGGGGAAGGAACTGAAGCTTTCTTT.

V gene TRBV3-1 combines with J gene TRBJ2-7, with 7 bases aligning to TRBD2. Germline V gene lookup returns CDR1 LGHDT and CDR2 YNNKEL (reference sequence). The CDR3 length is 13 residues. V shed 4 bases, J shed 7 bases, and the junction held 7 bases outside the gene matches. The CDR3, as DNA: TGTGCCAGCAGCCCTGGGGGGGATTCGGAGCAGTACTTC. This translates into CASSPGGDSEQYF.

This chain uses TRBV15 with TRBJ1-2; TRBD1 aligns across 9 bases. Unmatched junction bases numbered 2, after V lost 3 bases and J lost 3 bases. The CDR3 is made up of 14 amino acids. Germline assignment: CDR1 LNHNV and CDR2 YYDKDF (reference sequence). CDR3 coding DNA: TGTGCCACCAGCAGGGGACAGGGTCACTATGGCTACACCTTC. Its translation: CATSRGQGHYGYTF. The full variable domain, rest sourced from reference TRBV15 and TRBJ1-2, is DAMVIQNPRYQVTQFGKPVTLSCSQTLNHNVMYWYQQKSSQAPKLLFHYYDKDFNNEADTPDNFQSRRPNTSFCFLDIRSPGLGDTAMYLCATSRGQGHYGYTFGSGTRLTVV.

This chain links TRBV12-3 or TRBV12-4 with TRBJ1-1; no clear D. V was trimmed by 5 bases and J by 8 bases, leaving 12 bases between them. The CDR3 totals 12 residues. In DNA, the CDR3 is TGTGCCAGCAGTCGAACTCTTCAAGAAGCTTTCTTT. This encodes CASSRTLQEAFF.

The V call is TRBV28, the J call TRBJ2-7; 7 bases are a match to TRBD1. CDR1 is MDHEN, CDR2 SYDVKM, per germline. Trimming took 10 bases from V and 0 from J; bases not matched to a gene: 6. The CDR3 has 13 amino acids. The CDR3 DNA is TGTGCCACCCGAGGGACAGCCTCCTACGAGCAGTACTTC. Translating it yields CATRGTASYEQYF.

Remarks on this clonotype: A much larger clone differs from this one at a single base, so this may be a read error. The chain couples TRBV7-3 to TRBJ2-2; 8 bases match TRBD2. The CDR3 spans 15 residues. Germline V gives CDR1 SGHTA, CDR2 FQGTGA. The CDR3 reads CASSLRGGSTGEPFF. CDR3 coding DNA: TGTGCCAGCAGCCTCCGGGGGGGGAGCACCGGGGAGCCGTTTTTT.

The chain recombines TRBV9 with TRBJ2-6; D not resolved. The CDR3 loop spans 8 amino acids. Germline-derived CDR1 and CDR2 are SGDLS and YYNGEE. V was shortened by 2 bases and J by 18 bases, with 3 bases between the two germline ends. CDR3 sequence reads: CASSVSTF. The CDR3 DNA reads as TGTGCCAGCAGCGTCTCGACTTTC.

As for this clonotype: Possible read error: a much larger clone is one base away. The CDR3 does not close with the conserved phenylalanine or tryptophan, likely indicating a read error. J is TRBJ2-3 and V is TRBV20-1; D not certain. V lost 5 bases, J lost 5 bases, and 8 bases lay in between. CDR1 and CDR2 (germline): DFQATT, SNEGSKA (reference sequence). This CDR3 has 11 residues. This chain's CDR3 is CSAPSGDTQYI. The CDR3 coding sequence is TGCAGTGCTCCTTCAGGAGATACGCAGTATATT.

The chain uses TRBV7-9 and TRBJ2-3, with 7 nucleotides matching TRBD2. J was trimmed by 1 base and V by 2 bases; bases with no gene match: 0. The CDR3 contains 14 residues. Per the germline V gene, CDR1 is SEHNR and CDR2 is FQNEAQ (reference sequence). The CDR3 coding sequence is TGTGCCAGCAGCTTAACTAGCGGCACAGATACGCAGTATTTT. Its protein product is CASSLTSGTDTQYF.

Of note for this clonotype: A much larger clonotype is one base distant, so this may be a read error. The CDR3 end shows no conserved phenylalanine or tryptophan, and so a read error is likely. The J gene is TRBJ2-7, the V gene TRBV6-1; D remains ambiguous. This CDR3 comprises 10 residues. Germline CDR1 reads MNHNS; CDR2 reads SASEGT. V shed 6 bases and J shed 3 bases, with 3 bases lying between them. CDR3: CASRDYEQYA. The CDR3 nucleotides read TGTGCCAGCAGAGACTACGAGCAGTACGCC.

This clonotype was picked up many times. The CDR3 sequence: CASSLGGIRETQYF. CDR3 nucleotides: TGTGCCAGCAGCTTGGGGGGCATCCGAGAGACCCAGTACTTC. The V call is TRBV5-6, the J call TRBJ2-5; a possible D gene is TRBD1 (5 bases). Germline lookup yields CDR1 SGHDT and CDR2 YYEEEE. The CDR3 is 14 amino acids. V lost 0 bases, J lost 4 bases, and 10 bases lay in between.

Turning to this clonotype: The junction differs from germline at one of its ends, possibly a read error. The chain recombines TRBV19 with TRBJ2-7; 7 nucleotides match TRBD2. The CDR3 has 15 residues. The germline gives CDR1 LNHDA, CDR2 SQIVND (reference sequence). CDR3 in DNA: TGCGCCAGCAGCGAAGAGCAAGCGGGGTCCTACGAGCAGTACTTC. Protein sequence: CASSEEQAGSYEQYF.

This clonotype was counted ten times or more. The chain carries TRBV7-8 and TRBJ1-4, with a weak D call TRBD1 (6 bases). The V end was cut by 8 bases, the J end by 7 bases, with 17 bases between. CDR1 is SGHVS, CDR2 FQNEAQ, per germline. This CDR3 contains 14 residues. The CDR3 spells CASGGTSVGEKLFF. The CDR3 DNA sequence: TGTGCCAGCGGGGGCACCAGTGTGGGTGAAAAACTGTTTTTT. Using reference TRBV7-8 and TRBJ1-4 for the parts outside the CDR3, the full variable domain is GAGVSQSPRYKVAKRGQDVALRCDPISGHVSLFWYQQALGQGPEFLTYFQNEAQLDKSGLPSDRFFAERPEGSVSTLKIQRTQQEDSAVYLCASGGTSVGEKLFFGSGTQLSVL.

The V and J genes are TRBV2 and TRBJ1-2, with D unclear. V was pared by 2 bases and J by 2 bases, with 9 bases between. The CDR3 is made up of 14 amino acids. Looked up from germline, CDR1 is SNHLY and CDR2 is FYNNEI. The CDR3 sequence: CASSEKAANYGYTF. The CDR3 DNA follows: TGTGCCAGCAGTGAAAAGGCGGCCAACTATGGCTACACCTTC.

CDR3 in amino acids: CSASVGQHTSPLHF. The DNA for the CDR3 is TGCAGTGCTAGCGTCGGACAGCACACCTCACCCCTCCACTTT. V is TRBV20-1 and J is TRBJ1-6; D perhaps matches TRBD1 (6 bases). Germline CDR1 and CDR2: DFQATT and SNEGSKA (reference sequence). Trimming cost V 3 bases and J 10 bases, with 16 bases left between them. This CDR3 contains 14 residues.

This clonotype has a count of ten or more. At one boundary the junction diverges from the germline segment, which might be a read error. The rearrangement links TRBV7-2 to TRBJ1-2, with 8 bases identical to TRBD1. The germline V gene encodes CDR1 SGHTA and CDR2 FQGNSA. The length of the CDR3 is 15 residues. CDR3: CASSLTGAFLYGHTF. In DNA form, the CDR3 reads TGTGCCAGCAGCTTGACAGGGGCCTTTCTTTATGGCCACACCTTC.

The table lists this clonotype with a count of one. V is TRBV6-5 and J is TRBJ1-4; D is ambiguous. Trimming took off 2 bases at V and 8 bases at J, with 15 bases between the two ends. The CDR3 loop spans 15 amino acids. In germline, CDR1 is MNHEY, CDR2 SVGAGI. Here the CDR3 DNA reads TGTGCCAGCAGTTACATCTTCGGTGGGATCGAAAAACTGTTTTTT. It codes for CASSYIFGGIEKLFF.